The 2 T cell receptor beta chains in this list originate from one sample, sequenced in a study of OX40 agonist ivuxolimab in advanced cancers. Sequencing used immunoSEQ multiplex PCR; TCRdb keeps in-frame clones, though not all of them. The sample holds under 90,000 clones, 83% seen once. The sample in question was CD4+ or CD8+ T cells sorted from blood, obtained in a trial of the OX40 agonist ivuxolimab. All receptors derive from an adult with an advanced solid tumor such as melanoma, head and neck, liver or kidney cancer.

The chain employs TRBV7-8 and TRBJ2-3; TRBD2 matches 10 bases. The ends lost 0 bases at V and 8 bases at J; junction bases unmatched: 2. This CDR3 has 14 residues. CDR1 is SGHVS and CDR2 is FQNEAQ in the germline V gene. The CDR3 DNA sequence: TGTGCCAGCAGCTTAGCTAGCGGGGGGCCTACGCAGTATTTT. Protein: CASSLASGGPTQYF. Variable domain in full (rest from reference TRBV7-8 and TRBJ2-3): GAGVSQSPRYKVAKRGQDVALRCDPISGHVSLFWYQQALGQGPEFLTYFQNEAQLDKSGLPSDRFFAERPEGSVSTLKIQRTQQEDSAVYLCASSLASGGPTQYFGPGTRLTVL.

The CDR3 DNA follows: TGTGCCAGCAGTTACTCCACGGGGGTATACGAGCAGTACTTC. It is translated as CASSYSTGVYEQYF. The J gene is TRBJ2-7, the V gene TRBV6-6; TRBD2 might be the D (6 bases). Trimming left V 0 bases short and J 4 bases short, with 10 bases between. The germline CDR1 and CDR2 sequences are MNHNY and SVGAGI (reference sequence). This CDR3 spans 14 amino acids.